This T cell receptor beta chain is from a study of shared clonotypes between healthy human individuals. The overall study: Three plates each covered CD4 naive and memory; CD8 naive two, CD8 memory one.

Measured with immunoSEQ multiplex PCR; TCRdb has only the in-frame clones, and not every one. The data contain roughly 1,800,000 clones, just under 95% of them singletons. About this clone: Its antigen remains unidentified.

CD8 cells regarded as naive lacked CD45RO, were positively chosen for CCR7, and omitted terminally differentiated effector memory CD45RA+ cells. Broader study findings: Among several donors, roughly 5.5% of naive CD4 clonotypes were found in common.

Sequencing was carried out using naive CD8+ T cells sorted from blood. This TCR came from a man between 18 and 29 years old in good health.

CDR3 DNA sequence: TGCGCCAGCAGCCCCTTAGCGGGAGGGCCCGACGAGCAGTACTTC. Residues: CASSPLAGGPDEQYF. V usage is TRBV5-1 and J usage is TRBJ2-7; 11 nucleotides agree with TRBD2. After removal of 4 bases from V and 5 bases from J, the junction contained 8 bases not matched to a gene. CDR1 and CDR2 (germline): SGHRS, YFSETQ. The CDR3 covers 15 residues.